The T cell receptor beta chain described here comes from a study of CD8+ T cells in alopecia areata. Treatment indicated: oral pan-JAK inhibitor, 5-10 mg twice daily. Of note for this clone: Its antigen is not known.

From germline, CDR1 is GTSNPN and CDR2 SVGIG (reference sequence). The CDR3 runs to 12 residues. V lost 1 base and J lost 8; bases outside the gene matches: 3. General study points: Sequencing of scalp samples also includes resident alphabeta T cells from normal skin. With tofacitinib ongoing, many expanded lesional clones persisted in both scalp and blood.

Following RNA extraction, reverse transcription yielded cDNA that acted as the sequencing template. The table came from immunoSEQ multiplex PCR; TCRdb's copy has only in-frame clones and leaves some out. This sample carries 110,000 or so clones, 56% of them seen once, and the ten largest clones take under 3.5%. The clonotype comes from a human donor with alopecia areata. V gene TRBV30 combines with J gene TRBJ1-2, with 8 bases identical to TRBD1. The source was CD4+ T cells sorted from blood, collected at week 24, from a patient treated with tofacitinib. For the CDR3, the DNA is TGTGCCTGGAGTGCAGGGGGCGGCGGCTACACCTTC. This translates into CAWSAGGGGYTF.